One sample yielded the 9 T cell receptor beta chains listed below, sequenced in a study of T cell repertoires in cytomegalovirus infection. These receptors' targets are unknown. MiXCR, run by TCRdb on the reads, gives a single entry per CDR3 protein. Of approximately 770,000 distinct CDR3 sequences listed, about 28% are singletons. The specimen was cultured CD8+ T cells from PBMCs, collected from culture after CMV antigen stimulation. Receptors originate from a human donor in good health (CMV status not recorded). Some clones in this sample may be carry-over from other donors' samples.

This clonotype was recorded a few times. V usage is TRBV19 and J usage is TRBJ1-5; TRBD1 might be the D (6 bases). CDR3 length: 19 residues. Looked up from germline, CDR1 is LNHDA and CDR2 is SQIVND (reference sequence). Trimming took off 3 bases at V and 0 bases at J, with 21 bases between the two ends. CDR3 sequence (DNA): TGTGCCAGTAGTATTAGAAACGACTTGGGGGGGCATAGCAATCAGCCCCAGCATTTT. Amino acids: CASSIRNDLGGHSNQPQHF.

The gene calls are TRBV6-5 and TRBJ2-2; TRBD1 matches 7 bases. V trimming: 6 bases; J trimming: 5 bases; junction bases outside the gene matches: 6. The CDR3 runs to 14 residues. CDR1 and CDR2 (germline): MNHEY, SVGAGI. This CDR3 is CASRWDRSTGELFF. The CDR3 bases are TGTGCCAGCAGATGGGACAGATCAACCGGGGAGCTGTTTTTT.

The chain has TRBV5-5 and TRBJ2-2; TRBD2 matches 9 bases. V lost 1 base and J lost 9; bases outside the gene matches: 4. CDR3 length equals 14 residues. Germline V gives CDR1 SGHKS, CDR2 YYEKEE (reference sequence). This CDR3 is CASSLSGGPRELFF. The CDR3 bases are TGTGCCAGCAGCTTGAGCGGGGGGCCCAGGGAGCTGTTTTTT.

This chain uses TRBV7-9 with TRBJ2-1; D perhaps matches TRBD1 (5 bases). CDR3 length equals 15 residues. CDR1 and CDR2 from the germline V gene are SEHNR and FQNEAQ (reference sequence). The V gene lost 4 bases and the J gene lost 6 bases, with 16 bases spanning the gap. CDR3 DNA: TGTGCCAGCAGCTCTCAGGGTTTCACCATCAATGAGCAGTTCTTC. Its protein is CASSSQGFTINEQFF.

V gene TRBV7-6 combines with J gene TRBJ1-6; D remains ambiguous. This CDR3 contains 17 residues. The V gene's germline CDR1 is SGHVS and CDR2 FNYEAQ. V lost 1 base to trimming and J lost 0 bases, with 10 bases between them. The CDR3 reads CASSLEGGRSYNSPLHF. CDR3 nucleotide sequence: TGTGCCAGCAGCTTAGAGGGCGGCCGCTCCTATAATTCACCCCTCCACTTT.

The chain recombines TRBV11-2 with TRBJ2-5; TRBD1 matches 9 bases. V lost 3 bases, J lost 1 base, and 9 bases stayed unmatched. The CDR3 contains 17 residues. From germline, CDR1 is SGHAT and CDR2 FQNNGV. The CDR3 reads CASSFLTGTGFQETQYF. CDR3 sequence (DNA): TGTGCCAGCAGCTTTTTAACCGGGACAGGGTTCCAAGAGACCCAGTACTTC.

The chain recombines TRBV6-2 or TRBV6-3 with TRBJ2-5; D gene uncertain. The CDR3 length is 16 residues. Per the germline V gene, CDR1 is MNHEY and CDR2 is SVGEGT. Trimming took off 2 bases at V and 0 bases at J, with 13 bases between the two ends. CDR3 nucleotides: TGTGCCAGCAGTTACCCAGACTCACTAAACCAAGAGACCCAGTACTTC. It is translated as CASSYPDSLNQETQYF.

The sample holds many counts of this clonotype. This chain uses TRBV7-9 with TRBJ2-7; 9 nucleotides match TRBD1. There are 14 residues in the CDR3. V lost 5 bases to trimming and J lost 6 bases; unmatched junction nucleotides: 8. Per germline, CDR1 SEHNR and CDR2 FQNEAQ (reference sequence). The CDR3 region is CASSPGTGIPEQYF. The DNA of the CDR3 is TGTGCCAGCAGCCCCGGGACAGGGATTCCCGAGCAGTACTTC. Full variable domain (rest looked up from reference TRBV7-9 and TRBJ2-7): DTGVSQNPRHKITKRGQNVTFRCDPISEHNRLYWYRQTLGQGPEFLTYFQNEAQLEKSRLLSDRFSAERPKGSFSTLEIQRTEQGDSAMYLCASSPGTGIPEQYFGPGTRLTVT.

The rearrangement uses TRBV12-5 and TRBJ2-7; either TRBD1 or TRBD2 may supply D (5 bases each). Trimming cost V 2 bases and J 5 bases, with 19 bases left between them. The germline V gene encodes CDR1 LGHNT and CDR2 FRNRAP. This CDR3 is built from 16 residues. The CDR3 DNA reads as TGTGCTAGTGGTTTGCCCCCGGGGCAGGGCGGCCACGAGCAGTACTTC. Its translation: CASGLPPGQGGHEQYF.